This section outlines one T cell receptor beta chain sequence together with its context. This specimen belongs to a study of cytomegalovirus exposure and HLA in healthy donors. PCR was performed using 60 Vbeta and 13 Jbeta primers. Sequencing used immunoSEQ multiplex PCR; TCRdb keeps in-frame clones, though not all of them. The table has some 130,000 clones, about 78% seen once. This CDR3 region has 15 residues. The V and J ends lost 2 bases and 6 bases respectively, with 16 bases between them. Germline CDR1 is MNHEY and CDR2 is SVGAGI. The records do not include a CMV serostatus for this donor. The gene calls are TRBV6-5 and TRBJ1-2, with D tentatively TRBD1 (5 bases). The specimen was PBMCs. The TCR comes from a human donor in good health. The CDR3 here is CASSYTGQGLDGYTF. The CDR3 nucleotides read TGTGCCAGCAGTTACACTGGGCAGGGACTGGATGGCTACACCTTC.